This TCR beta chain was sequenced during a study of blood T cell repertoires in COVID-19. V shed 4 bases and J 6 bases; nucleotides not matched to a gene: 6. Germline-derived CDR1 and CDR2 are MNHEY and SVGEGT. This CDR3 is built from 14 residues. Some clones are missing from TCRdb's copy, which holds only in-frame ones; the method was immunoSEQ multiplex PCR. In the table there are roughly 320,000 clones, 90% to 95% of which are singletons. Sequencing was done on a sample of PBMCs or T cells enriched from blood (not recorded which). The chain links TRBV6-2 or TRBV6-3 to TRBJ1-5; the match to TRBD1 covers 7 bases. This clonotype was sampled from a woman aged 25 to 45 who had been exposed to COVID-19. The CDR3 spells CASSSKTGSQPQHF. As DNA, the CDR3 is TGTGCCAGCAGTTCGAAGACAGGGAGTCAGCCCCAGCATTTT.